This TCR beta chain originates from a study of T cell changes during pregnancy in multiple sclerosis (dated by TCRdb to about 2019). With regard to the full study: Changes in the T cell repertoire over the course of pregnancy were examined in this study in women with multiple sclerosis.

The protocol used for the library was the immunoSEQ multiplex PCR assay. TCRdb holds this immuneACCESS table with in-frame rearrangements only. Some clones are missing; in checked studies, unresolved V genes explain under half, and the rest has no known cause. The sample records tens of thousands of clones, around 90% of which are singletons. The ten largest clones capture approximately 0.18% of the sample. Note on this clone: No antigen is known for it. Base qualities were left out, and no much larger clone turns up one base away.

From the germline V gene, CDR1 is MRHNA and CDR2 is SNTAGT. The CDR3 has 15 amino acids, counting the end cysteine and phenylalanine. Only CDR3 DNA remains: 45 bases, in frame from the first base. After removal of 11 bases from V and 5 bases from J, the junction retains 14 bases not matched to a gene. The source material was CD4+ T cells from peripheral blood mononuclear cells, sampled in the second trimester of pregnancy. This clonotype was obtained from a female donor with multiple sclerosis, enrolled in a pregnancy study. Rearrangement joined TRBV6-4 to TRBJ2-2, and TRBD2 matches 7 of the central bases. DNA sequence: TGTGCCGGCACGTGGGAGGGGTTCAGGACCGGGGAGCTGTTTTTT. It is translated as CAGTWEGFRTGELFF.